The 5 T cell receptor beta chains presented below share a single source sample, sequenced in a study of human T cells and chemical hapten exposure. Time point given: pre-sensitization, week 0. The treatment is: therapeutic diphenylcyclopropenone sensitization with weekly scalp DPC. Extraction of total RNA was performed on unfractionated whole blood. TCRdb called the RACE reads again in MiXCR, with one record for every CDR3 protein. The sample has under 40,000 distinct CDR3 sequences, about 12% seen once. The sequencing used whole blood, collected in connection with sensitization to the hapten diphenylcyclopropenone (DPC). Receptors originate from a woman aged 40 to 50 with alopecia areata. Some clones in this sample may be carry-over from other donors' samples.

This clonotype was seen at least ten times. The chain employs TRBV7-9 and TRBJ2-7; D remains ambiguous. With 3 bases removed from V and 2 bases from J, the gap between germline ends came to 11 bases. CDR3 length equals 14 residues. The germline gives CDR1 SEHNR, CDR2 FQNEAQ (reference sequence). In DNA, the CDR3 is TGTGCCAGCAGCTTCGGCAGACTTCCCTACGAGCAGTACTTC. Translating it yields CASSFGRLPYEQYF.

V and J are TRBV28 and TRBJ2-3; the D gene is possibly TRBD1 (5 bases). Germline assignment: CDR1 MDHEN and CDR2 SYDVKM. Trimming pared 8 bases from V and 4 bases from J, leaving 13 bases between. The CDR3 length is 13 residues. The CDR3 region is CASQGPEPDTQYF. CDR3 coding DNA: TGTGCCAGCCAGGGTCCCGAGCCAGATACGCAGTATTTT.

V is TRBV2 and J is TRBJ2-7; 7 positions match TRBD1. This CDR3 is built from 11 residues. Germline CDR1 and CDR2: SNHLY and FYNNEI. Trimming cost V 8 bases and J 7 bases; bases outside gene matches: 5. The CDR3 loop is CASQTGNEQYF. DNA of the CDR3: TGTGCCAGCCAGACAGGGAATGAGCAGTACTTC. Using reference TRBV2 and TRBJ2-7 for the parts outside the CDR3, the full variable domain is EPEVTQTPSHQVTQMGQEVILRCVPISNHLYFYWYRQILGQKVEFLVSFYNNEISEKSEIFDDQFSVERPDGSNFTLKIRSTKLEDSAMYFCASQTGNEQYFGPGTRLTVT.

This clonotype was recorded many times. The V call is TRBV7-2, the J call TRBJ2-5; D not certain. This CDR3 spans 12 amino acids. Germline lookup yields CDR1 SGHTA and CDR2 FQGNSA. Trimming stripped 4 bases from V and 5 bases from J, with 8 bases between. The CDR3 region is CASSSHRETQYF. CDR3 DNA sequence: TGTGCCAGCAGCTCCCACCGGGAGACCCAGTACTTC.

This clonotype was detected only a few times. The chain links TRBV20-1 to TRBJ1-5; perhaps TRBD1 as D (6 bases). CDR3 length: 13 residues. Trimming pared 4 bases from V and 2 bases from J, leaving 9 bases between. Germline loops: CDR1 DFQATT, CDR2 SNEGSKA (reference sequence). CDR3 sequence reads: CSAKGQRNQPQHF. Written as DNA, the CDR3 is TGCAGTGCTAAGGGACAACGCAATCAGCCCCAGCATTTT.